This T cell receptor (beta chain) stems from a study of shared clonotypes between healthy human individuals. About the research overall: Every donor yielded three CD4 naive, three CD4 memory, two CD8 naive and one CD8 memory plate. Overall study findings and caveats: A generally larger estimated richness was seen in naive subsets than in memory subsets.

Notes on this clone: The antigen remains unidentified.

CDR1 is SEHNR and CDR2 is FQNEAQ in the germline V gene (reference sequence). V dropped 2 bases and J dropped 5; count of bases not matched to a gene: 5. The CDR3 has 15 residues. This table comes from immunoSEQ multiplex PCR, and its TCRdb copy is limited to in-frame clones, with some not included. Among roughly 2.5 million clones listed, approximately 92% were seen once. This chain joins TRBV7-9 and TRBJ2-5; TRBD1 matches at 10 bases. Sample: naive CD4+ T cells sorted from blood. Subset reported: CD45RA+ positively selected. The receptor's source is a man aged 18-30 years in good health. In DNA form, the CDR3 reads TGTGCCAGCAGCTTATTGACAGGGGGCCGGGAGACCCAGTACTTC. It yields the protein CASSLLTGGRETQYF.